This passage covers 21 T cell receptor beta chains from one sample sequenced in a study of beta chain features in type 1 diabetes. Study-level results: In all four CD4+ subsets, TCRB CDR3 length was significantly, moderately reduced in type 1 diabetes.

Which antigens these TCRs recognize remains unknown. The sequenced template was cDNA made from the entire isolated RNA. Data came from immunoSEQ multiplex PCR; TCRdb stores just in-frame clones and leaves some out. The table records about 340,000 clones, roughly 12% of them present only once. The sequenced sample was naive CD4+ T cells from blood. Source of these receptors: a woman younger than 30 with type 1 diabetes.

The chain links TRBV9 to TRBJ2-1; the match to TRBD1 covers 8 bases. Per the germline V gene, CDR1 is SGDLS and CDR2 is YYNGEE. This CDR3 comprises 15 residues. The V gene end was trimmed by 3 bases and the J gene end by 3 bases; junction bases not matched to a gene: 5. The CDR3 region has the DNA TGTGCCAGCAGCGGTGGACAGGGAGGCTACAATGAGCAGTTCTTC. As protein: CASSGGQGGYNEQFF.

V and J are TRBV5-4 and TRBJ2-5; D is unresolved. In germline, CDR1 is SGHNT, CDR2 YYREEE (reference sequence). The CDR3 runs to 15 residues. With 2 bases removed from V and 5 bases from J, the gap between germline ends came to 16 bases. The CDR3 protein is CASSFNSHPEETQYF. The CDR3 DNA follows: TGTGCCAGCAGCTTCAACTCGCATCCGGAGGAGACCCAGTACTTC.

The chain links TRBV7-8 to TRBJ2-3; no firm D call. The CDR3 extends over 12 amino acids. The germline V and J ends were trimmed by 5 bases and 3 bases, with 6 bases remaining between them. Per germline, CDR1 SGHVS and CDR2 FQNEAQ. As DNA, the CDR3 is TGTGCCAGCAGCGTTAGAACAGATACGCAGTATTTT. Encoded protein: CASSVRTDTQYF.

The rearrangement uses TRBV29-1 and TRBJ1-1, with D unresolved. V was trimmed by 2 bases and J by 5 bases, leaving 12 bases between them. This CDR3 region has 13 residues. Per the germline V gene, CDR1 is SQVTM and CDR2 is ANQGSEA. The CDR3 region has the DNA TGCAGCGTTGAACGGAGCGGGTGGACTGAAGCTTTCTTT. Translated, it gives CSVERSGWTEAFF. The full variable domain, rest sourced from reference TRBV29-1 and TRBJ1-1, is SAVISQKPSRDICQRGTSLTIQCQVDSQVTMMFWYRQQPGQSLTLIATANQGSEATYESGFVIDKFPISRPNLTFSTLTVSNMSPEDSSIYLCSVERSGWTEAFFGQGTRLTVV.

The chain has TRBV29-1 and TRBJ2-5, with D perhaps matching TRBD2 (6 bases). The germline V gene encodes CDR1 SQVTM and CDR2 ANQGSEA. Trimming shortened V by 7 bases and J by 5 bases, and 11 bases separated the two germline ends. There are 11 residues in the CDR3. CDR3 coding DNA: TGCAGCGGTGGGGGGTGGGAGACCCAGTACTTC. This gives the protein CSGGGWETQYF.

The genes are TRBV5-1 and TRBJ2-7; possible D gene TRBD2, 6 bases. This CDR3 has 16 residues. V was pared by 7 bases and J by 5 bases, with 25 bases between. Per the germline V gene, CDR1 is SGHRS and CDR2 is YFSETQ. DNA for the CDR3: TGCGCCAGCTTCCCGATTTTACGGAGGGCCGATGACGAGCAGTACTTC. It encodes CASFPILRRADDEQYF.

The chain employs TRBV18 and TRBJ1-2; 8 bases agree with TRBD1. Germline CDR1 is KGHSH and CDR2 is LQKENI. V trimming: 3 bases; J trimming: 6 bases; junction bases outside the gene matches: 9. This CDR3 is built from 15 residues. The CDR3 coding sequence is TGTGCCAGCTCACCTCGGGACAGGTCTTCGGATGGCTACACCTTC. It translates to CASSPRDRSSDGYTF.

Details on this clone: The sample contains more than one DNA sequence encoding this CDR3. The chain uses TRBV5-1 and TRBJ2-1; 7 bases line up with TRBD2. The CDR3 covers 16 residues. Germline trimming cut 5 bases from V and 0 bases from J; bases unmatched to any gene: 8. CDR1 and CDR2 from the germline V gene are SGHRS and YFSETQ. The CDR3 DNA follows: TGCGCCAGCAGACCAGCTAGCGGAAGCTCCTACAATGAGCAGTTCTTC. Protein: CASRPASGSSYNEQFF.

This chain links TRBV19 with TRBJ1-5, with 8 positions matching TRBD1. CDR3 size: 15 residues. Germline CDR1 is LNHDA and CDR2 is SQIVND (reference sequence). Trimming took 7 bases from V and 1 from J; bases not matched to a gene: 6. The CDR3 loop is CASTAGQASNQPQHF. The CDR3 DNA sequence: TGTGCCAGTACCGCGGGACAGGCGAGCAATCAGCCCCAGCATTTT. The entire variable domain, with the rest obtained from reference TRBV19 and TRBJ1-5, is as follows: DGGITQSPKYLFRKEGQNVTLSCEQNLNHDAMYWYRQDPGQGLRLIYYSQIVNDFQKGDIAEGYSVSREKKESFPLTVTSAQKNPTAFYLCASTAGQASNQPQHFGDGTRLSIL.

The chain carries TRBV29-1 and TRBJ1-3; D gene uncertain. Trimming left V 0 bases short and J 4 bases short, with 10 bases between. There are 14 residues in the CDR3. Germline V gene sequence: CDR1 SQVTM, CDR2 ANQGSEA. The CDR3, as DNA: TGCAGCGTTGAAGATCCCCCGGGGGGAAACACCATATATTTT. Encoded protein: CSVEDPPGGNTIYF.

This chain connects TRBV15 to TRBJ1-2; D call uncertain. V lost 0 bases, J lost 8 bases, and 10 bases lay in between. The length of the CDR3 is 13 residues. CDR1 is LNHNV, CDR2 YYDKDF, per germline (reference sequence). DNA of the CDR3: TGTGCCACCAGCAGAGATCGACAAGAGGGCTACACCTTC. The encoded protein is CATSRDRQEGYTF.

This chain's CDR3 is CASSVTGEGNQPQHF. The CDR3 DNA sequence: TGTGCCAGCAGCGTAACAGGGGAAGGCAATCAGCCCCAGCATTTT. The V and J genes are TRBV9 and TRBJ1-5, with 7 bases aligning to TRBD1. V trimming: 1 base; J trimming: 2 bases; junction bases outside the gene matches: 3. The length of the CDR3 is 15 residues. CDR1 SGDLS and CDR2 YYNGEE come from the germline V gene.

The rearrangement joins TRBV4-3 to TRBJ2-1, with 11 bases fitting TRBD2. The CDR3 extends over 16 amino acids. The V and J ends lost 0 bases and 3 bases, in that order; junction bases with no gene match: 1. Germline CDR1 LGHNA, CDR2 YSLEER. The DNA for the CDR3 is TGCGCCAGCAGCCAAGATACTAGCGGGAGCTACAATGAGCAGTTCTTC. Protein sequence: CASSQDTSGSYNEQFF.

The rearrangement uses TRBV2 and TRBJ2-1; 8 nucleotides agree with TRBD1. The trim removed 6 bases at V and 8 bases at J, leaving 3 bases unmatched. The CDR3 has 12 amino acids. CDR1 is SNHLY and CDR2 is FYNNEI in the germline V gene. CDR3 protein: CASRLQGDEQFF. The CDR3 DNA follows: TGTGCCAGCAGATTACAGGGGGATGAGCAGTTCTTC.

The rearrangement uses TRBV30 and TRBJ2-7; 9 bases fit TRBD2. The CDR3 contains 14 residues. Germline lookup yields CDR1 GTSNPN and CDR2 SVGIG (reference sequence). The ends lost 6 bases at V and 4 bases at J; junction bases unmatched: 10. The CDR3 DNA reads TGTGCCTGTAGTAGCGGGAGTTATTATTACGAGCAGTACTTC. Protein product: CACSSGSYYYEQYF.

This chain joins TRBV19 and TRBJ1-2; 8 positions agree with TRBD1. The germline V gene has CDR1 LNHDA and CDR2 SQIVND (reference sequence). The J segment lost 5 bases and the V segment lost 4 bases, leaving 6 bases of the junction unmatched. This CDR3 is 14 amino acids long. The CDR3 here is CASSTPGQVYGYTF. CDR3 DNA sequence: TGTGCCAGTAGTACACCGGGACAGGTTTATGGCTACACCTTC.

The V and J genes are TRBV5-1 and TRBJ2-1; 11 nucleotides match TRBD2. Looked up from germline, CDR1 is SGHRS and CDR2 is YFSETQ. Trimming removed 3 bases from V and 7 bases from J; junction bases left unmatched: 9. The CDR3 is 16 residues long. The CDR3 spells CASSSVSGRAGNEQFF. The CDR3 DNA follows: TGCGCCAGCAGCTCTGTTAGCGGGAGGGCCGGGAATGAGCAGTTCTTC.

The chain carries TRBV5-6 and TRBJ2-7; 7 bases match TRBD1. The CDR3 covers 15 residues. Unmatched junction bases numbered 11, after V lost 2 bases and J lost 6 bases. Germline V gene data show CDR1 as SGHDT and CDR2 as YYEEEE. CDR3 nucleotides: TGTGCCAGCAGCTTCTACGACAGGGATGGTGGCGAGCAGTACGTC. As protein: CASSFYDRDGGEQYV.

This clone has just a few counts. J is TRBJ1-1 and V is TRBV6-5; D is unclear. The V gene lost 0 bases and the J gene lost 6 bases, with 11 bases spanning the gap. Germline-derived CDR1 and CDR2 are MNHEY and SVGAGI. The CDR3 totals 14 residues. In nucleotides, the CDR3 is TGTGCCAGCAGTTACTCATCGGGTCGGCCTGAAGCTTTCTTT. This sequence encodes CASSYSSGRPEAFF.

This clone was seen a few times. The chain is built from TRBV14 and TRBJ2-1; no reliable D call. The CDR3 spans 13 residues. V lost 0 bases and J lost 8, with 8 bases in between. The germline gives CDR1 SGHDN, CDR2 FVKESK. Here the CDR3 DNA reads TGTGCCAGCAGCCAAGATCTGGGCCATGAGCAGTTCTTC. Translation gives CASSQDLGHEQFF.

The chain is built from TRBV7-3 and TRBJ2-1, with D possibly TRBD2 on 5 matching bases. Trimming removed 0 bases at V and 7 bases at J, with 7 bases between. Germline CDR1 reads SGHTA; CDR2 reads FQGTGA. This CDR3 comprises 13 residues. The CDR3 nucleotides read TGTGCCAGCAGCTTAACCCGGGGAAATGAGCAGTTCTTC. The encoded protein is CASSLTRGNEQFF.